The sequence of this T cell receptor beta chain was determined in a study of blood T cell repertoires in COVID-19. Study summary: Samples of COVID-19 (acute and convalescent) were obtained from the United States, Italy and Spain. Nucleic acid was either cDNA or gDNA, and it came from T cells, B-cell-depleted T cells, or PBMCs.

As handled by the study authors: Estimates of nucleated cell counts were drawn from the amplification of reference gene primers. The repertoire was sequenced with immunoSEQ multiplex PCR; TCRdb's copy has only in-frame clones and lacks some. The D gene and trimming were derived from the DNA, and the V and J assignments and clone size from that table. Of about 98,000 clones in the sample, 75% to 90% are singletons; the top ten hold approximately 5.6%. The CDR3 covers 13 residues. Losses at the gene ends were 7 bases for V and 2 bases for J; bases not matched to a gene: 5. Germline CDR1 reads LGHDT; CDR2 reads YNNKEL (reference sequence). The Seattle patients, enrolled during active infection, were followed longitudinally.

The source material was peripheral blood. The clonotype was recovered from a woman between 45 and 60 years old with COVID-19, enrolled during active disease. The V gene is TRBV3-1 (or the pseudogene TRBV3-2), the J gene TRBJ2-7; 7 bases line up with TRBD1. The CDR3 sequence is CASTVQGTYEQYF. The CDR3, as DNA: TGTGCCAGCACCGTACAGGGGACCTACGAGCAGTACTTC.